The 21 T cell receptor beta chains given below trace back to one sample, sequenced in a study of identical twins. MiXCR, run by TCRdb on the 5' RACE reads, gives a single entry per CDR3 protein. This table holds under 300,000 distinct CDR3 sequences, over 5% found once. These data also formed part of another study, on T cells expressing NK-cell markers.

Sequenced input: CD8+ T cells sorted from blood. These receptors all come from a woman aged 18-30 years in good health.

This sequence joins TRBV18 and TRBJ2-4; the D is unclear. The V end was cut by 3 bases, the J end by 1 base, with 7 bases between. Germline-derived CDR1 and CDR2 are KGHSH and LQKENI. The CDR3 sequence is 14 residues long. The DNA of the CDR3 is TGTGCCAGCTCACCGGCCGCGGCCAAAAACATTCAGTACTTC. It encodes CASSPAAAKNIQYF.

This clonotype was seen more than once but under ten times. This sequence joins TRBV9 and TRBJ2-3; D is perhaps TRBD1 (6 bases). Germline CDR1 and CDR2: SGDLS and YYNGEE. The V gene lost 3 bases and the J gene lost 8 bases, with 16 bases spanning the gap. The CDR3 is 14 residues long. In nucleotides, the CDR3 is TGTGCCAGCAGCGGCGAGGGGGATTTCGGTACGCAGTATTTT. Its translation is CASSGEGDFGTQYF. The full variable domain, in which reference TRBV9 and TRBJ2-3 provide the parts outside the CDR3, is DSGVTQTPKHLITATGQRVTLRCSPRSGDLSVYWYQQSLDQGLQFLIQYYNGEERAKGNILERFSAQQFPDLHSELNLSSLELGDSALYFCASSGEGDFGTQYFGPGTRLTVL.

The V gene is TRBV6-1, the J gene TRBJ2-2, with 9 bases identical to TRBD2. Germline V gene lookup returns CDR1 MNHNS and CDR2 SASEGT. The CDR3 extends over 17 amino acids. After removal of 2 bases from V and 3 bases from J, the junction contained 7 bases not matched to a gene. For the CDR3, the DNA is TGTGCCAGCAGTGAATCAGGAGCGGGGGGACACACCGGGGAGCTGTTTTTT. Protein: CASSESGAGGHTGELFF.

This clonotype has at least ten counts. V and J are TRBV15 and TRBJ2-3; D call uncertain. The CDR3 totals 13 residues. CDR1 and CDR2 from the germline V gene are LNHNV and YYDKDF (reference sequence). V was pared by 3 bases and J by 3 bases, with 7 bases between. CDR3 sequence reads: CATSSAATDTQYF. DNA for the CDR3: TGTGCCACCAGCAGCGCGGCGACAGATACGCAGTATTTT.

The chain links TRBV20-1 to TRBJ2-1, with 8 bases matching TRBD2. Germline V lookup: CDR1 DFQATT, CDR2 SNEGSKA (reference sequence). Trimming took 1 base from V and 15 from J; bases not matched to a gene: 14. This CDR3 comprises 14 residues. The CDR3 DNA is TGCAGTGCTAGAGCTTTAGCGGGACCCTTTAACCCGTTCTTC. Translating gives CSARALAGPFNPFF.

The V and J genes are TRBV5-1 and TRBJ2-3; D not certain. The germline CDR1 and CDR2 sequences are SGHRS and YFSETQ. This CDR3 spans 15 amino acids. V lost 4 bases and J lost 4, with 16 bases in between. CDR3 in DNA: TGCGCCAGCAGCCCGGAAAGGCCGTCAGCAGATACGCAGTATTTT. It yields the protein CASSPERPSADTQYF.

The V call is TRBV5-1, the J call TRBJ2-7, with 9 bases that match TRBD2. Germline V CDR1 and CDR2: SGHRS, YFSETQ. After removal of 5 bases from V and 4 bases from J, the junction contained 4 bases not matched to a gene. The CDR3 has 13 residues. Written as DNA, the CDR3 is TGCGCCAGCAGTAGCGGGAGCTGGTACGAGCAGTACTTC. It encodes CASSSGSWYEQYF.

The chain has TRBV27 and TRBJ2-7, with unresolved D. Per germline, CDR1 MNHEY and CDR2 SMNVEV (reference sequence). This CDR3 comprises 15 residues. The V end lost 3 bases, the J end lost 0 bases, and 12 bases lay between the germline ends. The CDR3 DNA reads as TGTGCCAGCAGTTTCATCGGCGAGAGCTCCTACGAGCAGTACTTC. Translating gives CASSFIGESSYEQYF.

The gene calls are TRBV12-3 or TRBV12-4 and TRBJ2-5, with a possible D match to TRBD1 (6 bases). The CDR3 extends over 13 amino acids. Trimming pared 6 bases from V and 2 bases from J, leaving 10 bases between. The CDR3 nucleotides read TGTGCCAGCAGGACCGGACAGCAAGAGACCCAGTACTTC. It is translated as CASRTGQQETQYF.

This clonotype was observed at least ten times. The chain employs TRBV12-3 or TRBV12-4 and TRBJ2-5; TRBD2 might be the D (5 bases). This CDR3 is built from 12 residues. Trimming removed 6 bases at V and 7 bases at J, with 12 bases between. DNA of the CDR3: TGTGCCAGCAGGGACGGAGGAGGGACCCAGTACTTC. Protein product: CASRDGGGTQYF.

This clonotype occurred many times. The chain couples TRBV7-9 to TRBJ2-1; the D is unclear. There are 14 residues in the CDR3. The germline CDR1 and CDR2 sequences are SEHNR and FQNEAQ (reference sequence). V lost 3 bases and J lost 8, with 14 bases in between. The CDR3 sequence is CASSFVSTGDEQFF. Here the CDR3 DNA reads TGTGCCAGCAGCTTTGTTTCTACTGGCGATGAGCAGTTCTTC. Full variable domain (missing parts from reference TRBV7-9 and TRBJ2-1): DTGVSQNPRHKITKRGQNVTFRCDPISEHNRLYWYRQTLGQGPEFLTYFQNEAQLEKSRLLSDRFSAERPKGSFSTLEIQRTEQGDSAMYLCASSFVSTGDEQFFGPGTRLTVL.

This clonotype was counted a few times. The chain links TRBV7-9 to TRBJ2-7, with D possibly being TRBD2 (6 bases). This CDR3 spans 14 amino acids. The germline V and J ends were trimmed by 5 bases and 3 bases, with 14 bases remaining between them. Germline CDR1 SEHNR, CDR2 FQNEAQ (reference sequence). CDR3 amino acids: CASSHGDSNYEQYF. CDR3 bases: TGTGCCAGCAGCCACGGGGACTCTAACTACGAGCAGTACTTC.

The rearrangement joins TRBV19 to TRBJ2-1; 7 bases are shared with TRBD2. This CDR3 is 13 amino acids long. CDR1 is LNHDA, CDR2 SQIVND, per germline (reference sequence). Losses at the gene ends were 8 bases for V and 4 bases for J; bases not matched to a gene: 5. The CDR3: CASHASGYNEQFF. The DNA of the CDR3 is TGTGCCAGTCACGCTAGCGGATACAATGAGCAGTTCTTC.

This clonotype showed up many times. This rearrangement joins TRBV7-9 to TRBJ1-1; TRBD1 is a possible D gene (6 bases). The CDR3 loop spans 11 amino acids. Germline CDR1 reads SEHNR; CDR2 reads FQNEAQ (reference sequence). V shed 7 bases and J shed 5 bases, with 8 bases lying between them. The CDR3 here is CASKGGTEAFF. CDR3 nucleotides: TGTGCCAGCAAGGGGGGGACTGAAGCTTTCTTT.

In its sample, this clonotype was seen a few times. This chain joins TRBV7-9 and TRBJ1-2; D not resolved. The V end lost 1 base, the J end lost 6 bases, and 21 bases lay between the germline ends. The CDR3 loop spans 17 amino acids. Germline CDR1 reads SEHNR; CDR2 reads FQNEAQ (reference sequence). The CDR3 spells CASSLGEAGPGENGYTF. CDR3 sequence (DNA): TGTGCCAGCAGCTTAGGCGAAGCTGGACCCGGGGAAAATGGCTACACCTTC. Full variable domain (outside the CDR3, taken from reference TRBV7-9 and TRBJ1-2): DTGVSQNPRHKITKRGQNVTFRCDPISEHNRLYWYRQTLGQGPEFLTYFQNEAQLEKSRLLSDRFSAERPKGSFSTLEIQRTEQGDSAMYLCASSLGEAGPGENGYTFGSGTRLTVV.

V and J are TRBV9 and TRBJ1-2, with D unresolved. Trimming pared 4 bases from V and 3 bases from J, leaving 19 bases between. The CDR3 sequence is 16 residues long. The germline V gene encodes CDR1 SGDLS and CDR2 YYNGEE. The CDR3 loop reads CASSPAGASGYYGYTF. The CDR3 bases are TGTGCCAGCAGCCCAGCAGGCGCCTCGGGATACTATGGCTACACCTTC.

This clonotype turned up a few times. The chain couples TRBV4-3 to TRBJ2-5; maybe TRBD1 (6 bases). Per germline, CDR1 LGHNA and CDR2 YSLEER. The CDR3 is 17 amino acids. The ends were cut back, 0 bases at V and 5 bases at J, with 19 bases in the middle. In DNA, the CDR3 is TGCGCCAGCAGCCAAGAAATTACAGGGAATTGGAAGGAGACCCAGTACTTC. Amino acid sequence: CASSQEITGNWKETQYF.

The sample holds many counts of this clonotype. The gene calls are TRBV13 and TRBJ1-2, with a tentative D call TRBD1 (6 bases). This CDR3 is built from 14 residues. Deletions cut 5 bases from V and 4 bases from J, with 14 bases between. Germline values: CDR1 PRHDT, CDR2 FYEKMQ (reference sequence). CDR3 bases: TGTGCCAGCAGCCTCCAGGGGATTTCCTATGGCTACACCTTC. Its protein product is CASSLQGISYGYTF.

The table lists this clonotype with many counts. This rearrangement joins TRBV5-1 to TRBJ2-2, with 8 positions matching TRBD2. V trimming: 0 bases; J trimming: 4 bases; junction bases outside the gene matches: 5. CDR3 length: 16 residues. The germline CDR1 and CDR2 sequences are SGHRS and YFSETQ. The DNA of the CDR3 is TGCGCCAGCAGCTTGGAATCGGGAGGGACCACCGGGGAGCTGTTTTTT. This encodes CASSLESGGTTGELFF.

This clonotype was recorded a few times. CDR3 bases: TGTGCCAGCAGCCCCGCCCCGGGGGGCCCCAGACAACGCACAGATACGCAGTATTTT. Its protein product is CASSPAPGGPRQRTDTQYF. The chain is built from TRBV11-1 and TRBJ2-3; possibly TRBD2 for D (7 bases). The CDR3 is 19 residues long. Germline values: CDR1 SGHAT, CDR2 FQDESV (reference sequence). With 5 bases removed from V and 1 base from J, the gap between germline ends came to 25 bases.

In this sample, this clonotype turned up many times. The chain combines TRBV29-1 with TRBJ2-1; 7 bases agree with TRBD2. This CDR3 has 15 amino acids. CDR1 and CDR2 from the germline V gene are SQVTM and ANQGSEA. Trimming at V came to 3 bases and at J to 3 bases, leaving 8 bases not matched to a gene. The CDR3 loop is CSVDGKRGLYNEQFF. The CDR3 nucleotides read TGCAGCGTTGATGGAAAGCGGGGCCTCTACAATGAGCAGTTCTTC.